This TCR beta chain was recorded in a study of T cell repertoires in aging, cancer and after chemotherapy. Overall study: Around 8.8 million TCR reads made up the full dataset.

Rearranged V-D-J TRB sequences were amplified with a mixed TRB-A/B primer pool. One entry per CDR3 protein, called by TCRdb with MiXCR from the multiplex PCR reads. This sample has more than 2,500 distinct CDR3 sequences, with 22% found just once. Overall study findings and caveats: Age-matched healthy donors had significantly more diverse, less clonal blood TCR repertoires than untreated cancer patients.

Remarks on this clonotype: The antigen is undetermined.

Peripheral blood genomic DNA, not sorted cells or RNA, was the template. V dropped 6 bases and J dropped 2; count of bases not matched to a gene: 6. The CDR3 has 15 amino acids. This clonotype was sampled from a human donor with a solid tumor. The chain has TRBV12-3 or TRBV12-4 and TRBJ2-1, with 8 bases aligning to TRBD1. The sample was blood. CDR3 in amino acids: CASRAGTGPYNEQFF. CDR3 DNA sequence: TGTGCCAGCAGGGCCGGGACAGGTCCCTACAATGAGCAGTTCTTC.